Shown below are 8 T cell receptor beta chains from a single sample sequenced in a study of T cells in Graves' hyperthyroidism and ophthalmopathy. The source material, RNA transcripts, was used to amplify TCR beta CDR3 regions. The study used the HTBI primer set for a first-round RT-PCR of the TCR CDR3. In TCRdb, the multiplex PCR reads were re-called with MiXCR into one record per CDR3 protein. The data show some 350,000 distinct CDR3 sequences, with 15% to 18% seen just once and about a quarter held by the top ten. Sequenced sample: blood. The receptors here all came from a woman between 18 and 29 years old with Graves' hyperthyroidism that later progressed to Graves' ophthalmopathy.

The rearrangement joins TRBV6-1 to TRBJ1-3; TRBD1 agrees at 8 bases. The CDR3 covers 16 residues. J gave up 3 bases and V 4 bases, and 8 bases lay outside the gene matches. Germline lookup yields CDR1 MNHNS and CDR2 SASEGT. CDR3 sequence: CASSGTGGRFGNTIYF. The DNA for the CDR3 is TGTGCCAGCAGTGGTACAGGGGGTAGGTTTGGAAACACCATATATTTT.

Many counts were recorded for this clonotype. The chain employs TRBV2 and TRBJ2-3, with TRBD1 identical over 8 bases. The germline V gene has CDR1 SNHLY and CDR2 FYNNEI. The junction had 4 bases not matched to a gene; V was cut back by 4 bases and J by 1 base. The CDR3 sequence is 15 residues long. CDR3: CASSGSGQGTDTQYF. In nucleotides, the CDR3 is TGTGCCAGCAGTGGATCGGGACAGGGCACAGATACGCAGTATTTT. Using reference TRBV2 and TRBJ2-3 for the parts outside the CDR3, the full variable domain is EPEVTQTPSHQVTQMGQEVILRCVPISNHLYFYWYRQILGQKVEFLVSFYNNEISEKSEIFDDQFSVERPDGSNFTLKIRSTKLEDSAMYFCASSGSGQGTDTQYFGPGTRLTVL.

DNA of the CDR3: TGTGCCAGCAGCCGATCTTTAAGCTACACCGGGGAGCTGTTTTTT. Translating gives CASSRSLSYTGELFF. The chain carries TRBV14 and TRBJ2-2; the D is unclear. From germline, CDR1 is SGHDN and CDR2 FVKESK. The CDR3 is made up of 15 amino acids. V lost 4 bases to trimming and J lost 3 bases, with 12 bases between them.

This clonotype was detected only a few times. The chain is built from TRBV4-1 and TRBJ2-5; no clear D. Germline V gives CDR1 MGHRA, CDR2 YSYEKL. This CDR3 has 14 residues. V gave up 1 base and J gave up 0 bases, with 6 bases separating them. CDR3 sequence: CASSQVTYQETQYF. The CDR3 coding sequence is TGCGCCAGCAGCCAAGTTACGTACCAAGAGACCCAGTACTTC.

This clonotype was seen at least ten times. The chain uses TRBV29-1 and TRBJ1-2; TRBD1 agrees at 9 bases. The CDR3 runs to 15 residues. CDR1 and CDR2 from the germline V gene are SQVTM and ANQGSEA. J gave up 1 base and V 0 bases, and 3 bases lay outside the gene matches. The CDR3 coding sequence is TGCAGCGTTGAAGATGACAGGGGGATTAACTATGGCTACACCTTC. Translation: CSVEDDRGINYGYTF.

CDR3 protein: CSGLGPTTGQGSERGYQETQYF. The CDR3 nucleotides read TGCAGTGGCCTTGGCCCGACAACGGGACAGGGGAGTGAAAGGGGGTACCAAGAGACCCAGTACTTC. This chain connects TRBV20-1 to TRBJ2-5, with 10 bases identical to TRBD1. The germline gives CDR1 DFQATT, CDR2 SNEGSKA (reference sequence). The CDR3 has 22 amino acids. The ends lost 7 bases at V and 0 bases at J; junction bases unmatched: 29.

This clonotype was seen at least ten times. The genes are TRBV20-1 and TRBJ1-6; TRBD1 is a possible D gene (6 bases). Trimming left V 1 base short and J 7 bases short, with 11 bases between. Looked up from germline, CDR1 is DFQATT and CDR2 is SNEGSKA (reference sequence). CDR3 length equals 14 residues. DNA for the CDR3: TGCAGTGCTAGAGTTGCCCAGGGGAATTCACCCCTCCACTTT. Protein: CSARVAQGNSPLHF.

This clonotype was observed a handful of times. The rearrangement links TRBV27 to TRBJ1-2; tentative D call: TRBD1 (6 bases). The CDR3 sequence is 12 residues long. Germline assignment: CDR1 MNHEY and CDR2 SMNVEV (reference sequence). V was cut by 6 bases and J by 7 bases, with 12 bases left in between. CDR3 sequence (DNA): TGTGCCAGCAGAAAAACAGGGAGTGGCTACACCTTC. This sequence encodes CASRKTGSGYTF.